The rows below give T cell receptor beta chains drawn from one sample of a study of control samples from healthy donors and cancer patients. TCRdb's table, derived via immunoSEQ multiplex PCR, lists solely in-frame clones and lacks some. The sample shows about 120,000 clones, around 89% of them seen only once. Material for sequencing was PBMCs. The receptors come from a woman aged 45-60 years with colorectal cancer. Each CDR3 is given with its conserved first and last residue. The order of the fields is CDR3 DNA, CDR3 protein, J gene, CDR3 length, D gene, V gene, clone size. D genes are given only for firm matches. Size values are once, few and many counts, or a class for expanded clones, and some rows have none.

CDR3 DNA: TGTGCCAGCTCAGGCGCATTGAACACTGAAGCTTTCTTT; CDR3 protein: CASSGALNTEAFF; J gene: TRBJ1-1; CDR3 length: 13; D gene: -; V gene: TRBV18; clone size: -
CDR3 DNA: TGTGCCAGTAGTTATATGTCTGTCTGGGAGGACGGCTACACCTTC; CDR3 protein: CASSYMSVWEDGYTF; J gene: TRBJ1-2; CDR3 length: 15; D gene: -; V gene: TRBV19; clone size: -
CDR3 DNA: TGCGCCAGCAGCTTCGATGTTTGGGGGAAAGAAGCTTTCTTT; CDR3 protein: CASSFDVWGKEAFF; J gene: TRBJ1-1; CDR3 length: 14; D gene: -; V gene: TRBV5-1; clone size: -
CDR3 DNA: TGTGCCAGCAGTTTCCGCGTTTGGGGGCAGTCTACTGAAGCTTTCTTT; CDR3 protein: CASSFRVWGQSTEAFF; J gene: TRBJ1-1; CDR3 length: 16; D gene: -; V gene: TRBV27; clone size: -
CDR3 DNA: TGTGCCATCAGGAAGGGACAGGGGAGGGCTAATGAGCAGTTCTTC; CDR3 protein: CAIRKGQGRANEQFF; J gene: TRBJ2-1; CDR3 length: 15; D gene: TRBD1; V gene: TRBV10-3; clone size: -
CDR3 DNA: TGTGCCATCGAAAATCGGGTTGGGACCTACAATGAGCAGTTCTTC; CDR3 protein: CAIENRVGTYNEQFF; J gene: TRBJ2-1; CDR3 length: 15; D gene: -; V gene: TRBV28; clone size: -
CDR3 DNA: TGTGCCAGCTCACCAGATAGCGGGAGCTCCTACGAGCAGTACTTC; CDR3 protein: CASSPDSGSSYEQYF; J gene: TRBJ2-7; CDR3 length: 15; D gene: TRBD2; V gene: TRBV18; clone size: few
CDR3 DNA: TGTGCCAGCTCACTCCAGGGGCCGTACATGAACACTGAAGCTTTCTTT; CDR3 protein: CASSLQGPYMNTEAFF; J gene: TRBJ1-1; CDR3 length: 16; D gene: -; V gene: TRBV18; clone size: -
CDR3 DNA: TGTGCCAGCAGTTTATCCCCAGGGGATGAGCAGTTCTTC; CDR3 protein: CASSLSPGDEQFF; J gene: TRBJ2-1; CDR3 length: 13; D gene: -; V gene: TRBV27; clone size: once
CDR3 DNA: TGCAGTGCTAGTTTCGCAGGGGGCACTGAAGCTTTCTTT; CDR3 protein: CSASFAGGTEAFF; J gene: TRBJ1-1; CDR3 length: 13; D gene: TRBD1; V gene: TRBV20-1; clone size: -
CDR3 DNA: TGTGCCAGCAGCCAAGCACAGAACACTGAAGCTTTCTTT; CDR3 protein: CASSQAQNTEAFF; J gene: TRBJ1-1; CDR3 length: 13; D gene: -; V gene: TRBV3-1/TRBV3-2; clone size: -
CDR3 DNA: TGTGCCAGCAGTTTCAACGGGAGGTTTTCAGATACGCAGTATTTT; CDR3 protein: CASSFNGRFSDTQYF; J gene: TRBJ2-3; CDR3 length: 15; D gene: TRBD2; V gene: TRBV27; clone size: -
CDR3 DNA: TGTGCCAGCAGCGTAGATCCCAGGGGTCCGCCCCAGCATTTT; CDR3 protein: CASSVDPRGPPQHF; J gene: TRBJ1-5; CDR3 length: 14; D gene: -; V gene: TRBV9; clone size: -
CDR3 DNA: TGTGCCAGCTCAAAGAATCTGGCGGGACAGGGTATCTCAGATACGCAGTATTTT; CDR3 protein: CASSKNLAGQGISDTQYF; J gene: TRBJ2-3; CDR3 length: 18; D gene: TRBD1; V gene: TRBV18; clone size: -
CDR3 DNA: TGTGCCACCAGTGAAGAGAGCTTGATGGCGGGGGGGCTCCTCCACAAAGAGACCCAGTACTTC; CDR3 protein: CATSEESLMAGGLLHKETQYF; J gene: TRBJ2-5; CDR3 length: 21; D gene: TRBD2; V gene: TRBV24-1; clone size: -
CDR3 DNA: TGCAGTTTCAGACTTAATGAAAAACTGTTTTTT; CDR3 protein: CSFRLNEKLFF; J gene: TRBJ1-4; CDR3 length: 11; D gene: -; V gene: TRBV20-1; clone size: -
CDR3 DNA: TGTGCCAGCAGTTTAGGCGACCCGGGCGCGAATACGCAGTATTTT; CDR3 protein: CASSLGDPGANTQYF; J gene: TRBJ2-3; CDR3 length: 15; D gene: -; V gene: TRBV27; clone size: -
CDR3 DNA: TGTGCCAGTAGTTTAACCCACTTAGGGGATGAGCAGTTCTTC; CDR3 protein: CASSLTHLGDEQFF; J gene: TRBJ2-1; CDR3 length: 14; D gene: -; V gene: TRBV19; clone size: -
CDR3 DNA: TGTGCCAGCAGCAAAGAGGGCAGCTCTGGAAACACCATATATTTT; CDR3 protein: CASSKEGSSGNTIYF; J gene: TRBJ1-3; CDR3 length: 15; D gene: -; V gene: TRBV21-1; clone size: -
CDR3 DNA: TGTGCCAGCAGCTTAGCCCACCACCCCGGGGCCAAGTACTTC; CDR3 protein: CASSLAHHPGAKYF; J gene: TRBJ2-7; CDR3 length: 14; D gene: -; V gene: TRBV11-2; clone size: -
CDR3 DNA: TGTGCCAGCTCACCGCAAATGGGGGAGCAGTACTTC; CDR3 protein: CASSPQMGEQYF; J gene: TRBJ2-7; CDR3 length: 12; D gene: -; V gene: TRBV18; clone size: -
CDR3 DNA: TGTGCCAGCAGACCGACAGGGGGAGGTTCACCCCTCCACTTT; CDR3 protein: CASRPTGGGSPLHF; J gene: TRBJ1-6; CDR3 length: 14; D gene: TRBD1; V gene: TRBV7-2; clone size: -
CDR3 DNA: TGCGCCAGCAGCAGACAGGGGATCCAAGAGACCCAGTACTTC; CDR3 protein: CASSRQGIQETQYF; J gene: TRBJ2-5; CDR3 length: 14; D gene: TRBD1; V gene: TRBV5-1; clone size: -
CDR3 DNA: TGTGCCAGCAGCCAAGGGGACGACCGCGTCTGGCCCCAGCATTTT; CDR3 protein: CASSQGDDRVWPQHF; J gene: TRBJ1-5; CDR3 length: 15; D gene: -; V gene: TRBV9; clone size: -
CDR3 DNA: TGTGCCAGCAGTCCACTCGGGGGGACCACAGATACGCAGTATTTT; CDR3 protein: CASSPLGGTTDTQYF; J gene: TRBJ2-3; CDR3 length: 15; D gene: TRBD2; V gene: TRBV2; clone size: once
CDR3 DNA: TGTGCCAGCAGCAAAACAGGGACATGGGAATCCTACGAGCAGTACTTC; CDR3 protein: CASSKTGTWESYEQYF; J gene: TRBJ2-7; CDR3 length: 16; D gene: -; V gene: TRBV27; clone size: -
CDR3 DNA: TGTGCCAGCAAGCCCCAAGGGGATACGCAGTATTTT; CDR3 protein: CASKPQGDTQYF; J gene: TRBJ2-3; CDR3 length: 12; D gene: -; V gene: TRBV2; clone size: -
CDR3 DNA: TGTGCCACCAGCAGAGATCAAAAATTCGGGAGGGCCAACAATGAGCAGTTCTTC; CDR3 protein: CATSRDQKFGRANNEQFF; J gene: TRBJ2-1; CDR3 length: 18; D gene: TRBD2; V gene: TRBV15; clone size: -
CDR3 DNA: TGTGCCAGCAGTTTGGGACTAGCGGTTTTCTACAATGAGCAGTTCTTC; CDR3 protein: CASSLGLAVFYNEQFF; J gene: TRBJ2-1; CDR3 length: 16; D gene: TRBD2; V gene: TRBV28; clone size: once
CDR3 DNA: TGTGCCAGCAGTGAAGAATTAGGGGGGGCCAGCTATGGCTACACCTTC; CDR3 protein: CASSEELGGASYGYTF; J gene: TRBJ1-2; CDR3 length: 16; D gene: -; V gene: TRBV2; clone size: -
CDR3 DNA: TGTGCCAGCAGTTCAGGGGTAGGAGAGACCCAGTACTTC; CDR3 protein: CASSSGVGETQYF; J gene: TRBJ2-5; CDR3 length: 13; D gene: -; V gene: TRBV6-5; clone size: -
CDR3 DNA: TGTGCCAGCAGCGCGGGACGGGGATCGCTCTACGAGCAGTACTTC; CDR3 protein: CASSAGRGSLYEQYF; J gene: TRBJ2-7; CDR3 length: 15; D gene: -; V gene: TRBV2; clone size: once
CDR3 DNA: TGTGCCAGCTCACCATCCGAGTCACAGAGGCTAAATGAGCAGTTCTTC; CDR3 protein: CASSPSESQRLNEQFF; J gene: TRBJ2-1; CDR3 length: 16; D gene: -; V gene: TRBV18; clone size: once
CDR3 DNA: TGTGCCAGCAGCCCCTATAATTCACCCCTCCACTTT; CDR3 protein: CASSPYNSPLHF; J gene: TRBJ1-6; CDR3 length: 12; D gene: -; V gene: TRBV11-2; clone size: -
CDR3 DNA: TGTGCCAGCAGCTTGTCGGGACAGGGGTTTACTGAAGCTTTCTTT; CDR3 protein: CASSLSGQGFTEAFF; J gene: TRBJ1-1; CDR3 length: 15; D gene: TRBD1; V gene: TRBV5-5; clone size: -
CDR3 DNA: TGTGCCAGCAGTGAATTGACTAGCGAGACCCAAGAGACCCAGTACTTC; CDR3 protein: CASSELTSETQETQYF; J gene: TRBJ2-5; CDR3 length: 16; D gene: TRBD2; V gene: TRBV2; clone size: -
CDR3 DNA: TGTGCCATCAGGGGTGTTATCGCAACAGATACGCAGTATTTT; CDR3 protein: CAIRGVIATDTQYF; J gene: TRBJ2-3; CDR3 length: 14; D gene: -; V gene: TRBV10-3; clone size: -
CDR3 DNA: TGCAGCGCTAAGAACTCCCGGGGGACAGATACGCAGTATTTT; CDR3 protein: CSAKNSRGTDTQYF; J gene: TRBJ2-3; CDR3 length: 14; D gene: -; V gene: TRBV29-1; clone size: -
CDR3 DNA: TGTGCCATCAGTGACCTACTAGCGGGAGAGGGCGAGCAGTACTTC; CDR3 protein: CAISDLLAGEGEQYF; J gene: TRBJ2-7; CDR3 length: 15; D gene: TRBD2; V gene: TRBV10-3; clone size: -
CDR3 DNA: TGTGCCAGCAACTCACGAACAGCGAGGGGCAATCAGCCCCAGCATTTT; CDR3 protein: CASNSRTARGNQPQHF; J gene: TRBJ1-5; CDR3 length: 16; D gene: -; V gene: TRBV5-8; clone size: -
CDR3 DNA: TGTGCCAGCAGTGAAGCGCGGAGCGAAGAGACCCAGTACTTC; CDR3 protein: CASSEARSEETQYF; J gene: TRBJ2-5; CDR3 length: 14; D gene: -; V gene: TRBV2; clone size: -
CDR3 DNA: TGTGCCAGCAGTAATCAAAACAGGGTCTCTGGAAACACCATATATTTT; CDR3 protein: CASSNQNRVSGNTIYF; J gene: TRBJ1-3; CDR3 length: 16; D gene: -; V gene: TRBV7-9; clone size: -
CDR3 DNA: TGCGCCAGCAGCTTGGGAGCGGCAGCGAACTATGGCTACACCTTC; CDR3 protein: CASSLGAAANYGYTF; J gene: TRBJ1-2; CDR3 length: 15; D gene: -; V gene: TRBV5-1; clone size: -
CDR3 DNA: TGTGCCACCCGACAGGGAGGGGGCACTGAAGCTTTCTTT; CDR3 protein: CATRQGGGTEAFF; J gene: TRBJ1-1; CDR3 length: 13; D gene: TRBD1; V gene: TRBV19; clone size: -
CDR3 DNA: TGTGCCAGCAGTTTATCAGGGAGCTTACAGCCCCAGCATTTT; CDR3 protein: CASSLSGSLQPQHF; J gene: TRBJ1-5; CDR3 length: 14; D gene: -; V gene: TRBV28; clone size: few
CDR3 DNA: TGCAGCGTTGAAACAGGGAAGGACTATGGCTACACCTTC; CDR3 protein: CSVETGKDYGYTF; J gene: TRBJ1-2; CDR3 length: 13; D gene: -; V gene: TRBV29-1; clone size: -
CDR3 DNA: TGCGCCAGCAGCAAGGGTCTGCCCAATGAAAAACTGTTTTTT; CDR3 protein: CASSKGLPNEKLFF; J gene: TRBJ1-4; CDR3 length: 14; D gene: -; V gene: TRBV5-1; clone size: few
CDR3 DNA: TGTGCCAGCGGCGTTCGTCAGCCCCAGCATTTT; CDR3 protein: CASGVRQPQHF; J gene: TRBJ1-5; CDR3 length: 11; D gene: -; V gene: TRBV7-8; clone size: -
CDR3 DNA: TGTGCCAGCAGCGCGACAGGGGCCCAGAGCACGTACACTGAAGCTTTCTTT; CDR3 protein: CASSATGAQSTYTEAFF; J gene: TRBJ1-1; CDR3 length: 17; D gene: TRBD1; V gene: TRBV5-5; clone size: once
CDR3 DNA: TGTGCCAGCAGTACGCAGGGGACAGTAAGGGAAAAACTGTTTTTT; CDR3 protein: CASSTQGTVREKLFF; J gene: TRBJ1-4; CDR3 length: 15; D gene: TRBD1; V gene: TRBV28; clone size: -
CDR3 DNA: TGTGCCAGCAGCTCCCCATACGAGCAGTTCTTC; CDR3 protein: CASSSPYEQFF; J gene: TRBJ2-1; CDR3 length: 11; D gene: -; V gene: TRBV7-9; clone size: once
CDR3 DNA: TGTGCCAGCAGCCCCAACAATCAGCCCCAGCATTTT; CDR3 protein: CASSPNNQPQHF; J gene: TRBJ1-5; CDR3 length: 12; D gene: -; V gene: TRBV7-9; clone size: few
CDR3 DNA: TGTGCCAGCAGTGATGGCTCCCGGAATCAGCCCCAGCATTTT; CDR3 protein: CASSDGSRNQPQHF; J gene: TRBJ1-5; CDR3 length: 14; D gene: -; V gene: TRBV2; clone size: -
CDR3 DNA: TGCGCCAGCAGCTGGCGTGGAGATGGCAATCAGCCCCAGCATTTT; CDR3 protein: CASSWRGDGNQPQHF; J gene: TRBJ1-5; CDR3 length: 15; D gene: -; V gene: TRBV5-1; clone size: -
CDR3 DNA: TGCGCCAGCAGCGGAGGGACTTCCAATGAGCAGTTCTTC; CDR3 protein: CASSGGTSNEQFF; J gene: TRBJ2-1; CDR3 length: 13; D gene: -; V gene: TRBV5-1; clone size: -
CDR3 DNA: TGTGCCAGCTCACCAGGGCAGGGACTCTACGAGCAGTACTTC; CDR3 protein: CASSPGQGLYEQYF; J gene: TRBJ2-7; CDR3 length: 14; D gene: -; V gene: TRBV18; clone size: -
CDR3 DNA: TGTGCCAGCAGTTTATACCCCCAGGGGGGTCTAGAGACCCAGTACTTC; CDR3 protein: CASSLYPQGGLETQYF; J gene: TRBJ2-5; CDR3 length: 16; D gene: -; V gene: TRBV28; clone size: -
CDR3 DNA: TGTGCCAGCAGTGGGGGGATCGCGAAAGAGACCCAGTACTTC; CDR3 protein: CASSGGIAKETQYF; J gene: TRBJ2-5; CDR3 length: 14; D gene: -; V gene: TRBV5-8; clone size: -
CDR3 DNA: TGTGCCAGCAGTCCCACAGGGAACTACGAGCAGTACTTC; CDR3 protein: CASSPTGNYEQYF; J gene: TRBJ2-7; CDR3 length: 13; D gene: -; V gene: TRBV12-3/TRBV12-4; clone size: -